A selection of T cell receptor beta chains follows, all from one sample in a study of blood T cell repertoires in COVID-19. Here immunoSEQ multiplex PCR was the method, and the copy in TCRdb shows in-frame clones only, minus some. The sample includes some 200,000 clones, less than 95% of them seen just once. Sample: peripheral blood. Every receptor here comes from a man between 25 and 39 years old with COVID-19, enrolled during active disease. Each CDR3 is given with its conserved first and last residue. A D gene is named only where the DNA matches it firmly. For some rows the clone size is stated as once, few or many, or as a class when expanded; others skip it.

d_call clone_size j_call v_call cdr3_nt cdr3_aa
TRBD1 NA TRBJ2-5 TRBV4-1 TGCGCCAGCAGCCAGGGACAGTGGGAGACCCAGTACTTC CASSQGQWETQYF
NA NA TRBJ1-5 TRBV2 TGTGCCAGCAGGGATCGGAGGGACGGGGGCAATCAGCCCCAGCATTTT CASRDRRDGGNQPQHF
NA NA TRBJ2-2 TRBV6-6 TGTGCCAGTCGGGACACCCCGAGGACCGGGGAGCTGTTTTTT CASRDTPRTGELFF
TRBD2 NA TRBJ2-4 TRBV3-1/TRBV3-2 TGTGCCAGCAGCCAAGACTTTGGAGCGGGGGGTTTAAGGGACATTCAGTACTTC CASSQDFGAGGLRDIQYF
NA NA TRBJ2-3 TRBV9 TGTGCCAGCAGCGTAGGGGGCCCCACAGATACGCAGTATTTT CASSVGGPTDTQYF
NA NA TRBJ2-1 TRBV21-1 TGTGCCAGCCAAGCAGTTGACTTCCGCCCTGCTTACAATGAGCAGTTCTTC CASQAVDFRPAYNEQFF
NA NA TRBJ1-2 TRBV4-1 TGCGCCAGCAGCCAAGACTTCAACTATGGCTACACCTTC CASSQDFNYGYTF
TRBD1 NA TRBJ1-1 TRBV27 TGTGCCAGCAGTTTACAGGGGGCTCACACTGAAGCTTTCTTT CASSLQGAHTEAFF
NA NA TRBJ2-1 TRBV29-1 TGCAGCGTCCGACTAGTTACTTACAATGAGCAGTTCTTC CSVRLVTYNEQFF
TRBD2 NA TRBJ2-1 TRBV10-2 TGCGCCAGCAGAGAACTAGCGGGGGAGTACAATGAGCAGTTCTTC CASRELAGEYNEQFF
TRBD1 NA TRBJ2-6 TRBV9 TGTGCCAGCAGCGGGACAGGCTCTGGGGCCAACGTCCTGACTTTC CASSGTGSGANVLTF
TRBD2 once TRBJ2-5 TRBV2 TGTGCCAGCCGAGGGACTAACCAAGAGACCCAGTACTTC CASRGTNQETQYF
TRBD1 NA TRBJ1-6 TRBV27 TGTGCCAGCAGTTCCCCCTGGGACAGGGTACATTCACCCCTCCACTTT CASSSPWDRVHSPLHF
TRBD1 NA TRBJ1-1 TRBV7-9 TGTGCCAGCAGCTTGCCGGGACAGGGGAACACTGAAGCTTTCTTT CASSLPGQGNTEAFF
NA NA TRBJ2-5 TRBV7-9 TGTGCCAGCAGCTTAGGTTCGGAGACCCAGTACTTC CASSLGSETQYF
NA NA TRBJ2-5 TRBV4-2 TGTGCCAGCAGCCGGGGGCAACAAGAGACCCAGTACTTC CASSRGQQETQYF
TRBD1 few TRBJ1-5 TRBV15 TGTGCCACCAGCAGGGACACAGGGGGCGGTCAGCCCCAGCATTTT CATSRDTGGGQPQHF
NA NA TRBJ1-4 TRBV28 TGTGCCAGCAGTTTAGGGCAGGGTTGGGAAAAACTGTTTTTT CASSLGQGWEKLFF
TRBD1 NA TRBJ1-2 TRBV11-2 TGTGCCAGCAGCTTAGACGGCCAGGGGGCCTATGGCTACACCTTC CASSLDGQGAYGYTF
NA NA TRBJ2-5 TRBV5-4 TGTGCCAGCAGCCCCGGGACTCCCGGCCAAGAGACCCAGTACTTC CASSPGTPGQETQYF
NA NA TRBJ1-2 TRBV19 TGTGCCAGTAGTATGGCCAACTATGGCTACACCTTC CASSMANYGYTF
NA NA TRBJ1-5 TRBV29-1 TGCAGCGTTGGGCAGGGAGGGGGGAGCAATCAGCCCCAGCATTTT CSVGQGGGSNQPQHF
NA NA TRBJ2-2 TRBV19 TGTGCCAGTAAAATCTCAAGCCCAGGGACTTACACCGGGGAGCTGTTTTTT CASKISSPGTYTGELFF
TRBD1 few TRBJ1-5 TRBV3-1/TRBV3-2 TGTGCCAGCAGCCCGGGGACAGACAATCAGCCCCAGCATTTT CASSPGTDNQPQHF
NA NA TRBJ1-2 TRBV5-5 TGTGCCAGCAGCTTTGAGTACTATGGCTACACCTTC CASSFEYYGYTF
TRBD2 NA TRBJ2-2 TRBV6-5 TGTGCCAGCAGTTACTCGGCGGGGGAGGACACCGGGGAGCTGTTTTTT CASSYSAGEDTGELFF
TRBD1 once TRBJ2-3 TRBV9 TGTGCCAGCAGCGTAGGGACAGGGACCACCGGCACAGATACGCAGTATTTT CASSVGTGTTGTDTQYF
NA NA TRBJ2-4 TRBV6-1 TGTGCCAGCAGTGAGAAGCAATTAGCCAAAAACATTCAGTACTTC CASSEKQLAKNIQYF
TRBD2 NA TRBJ2-3 TRBV24-1 TGTGCCACCAGTGATGACGGGGGGGCTAGGGATACGCAGTATTTT CATSDDGGARDTQYF
TRBD1 NA TRBJ1-6 TRBV6-1 TGTGCCAGCAGTGTAGGGGACAGGGGTGTGGAAGCACCCCTCCACTTT CASSVGDRGVEAPLHF
NA NA TRBJ1-1 TRBV29-1 TGCAGCCCCATGGAGGTTGGTGACACTGAAGCTTTCTTT CSPMEVGDTEAFF
NA NA TRBJ2-2 TRBV10-3 TGTGCCATCAGTGAGACCTTGCGGGTGGACACCGGGGAGCTGTTTTTT CAISETLRVDTGELFF